The 18 T cell receptor beta chains given below trace back to one sample, sequenced in a study of CXCR3-negative and CXCR3-positive naive CD8 T cells. Study-wide results and limits: TRB CDR3s were more hydrophobic in CXCR3-positive than in CXCR3-negative naive cells.

These TCRs are of unknown antigen specificity. Libraries of TRB cDNA were made by 5' RACE and carried UMIs. TCRdb derives one entry per CDR3 protein from the 5' RACE reads, leaving out DNA. The sample includes approximately 88,000 distinct CDR3 sequences. Sequencing was done on a sample of naive CXCR3+ CD8+ T cells from blood. Noted subset: CD45RO-CCR7+CD27+CD95- naive CD8+ T cells expressing CXCR3 (TNR3+). Receptor source: a human donor in good health. Some clones in this sample may be carry-over from other donors' samples.

V and J are TRBV28 and TRBJ2-7; checking the TCRdb D call of TRBD2 is not possible without DNA. Germline V lookup: CDR1 MDHEN, CDR2 SYDVKM. The CDR3 runs 15 residues. CDR3 sequence reads: CASSLYPSGRGEQYF.

The chain joins TRBV12-3 or TRBV12-4 to TRBJ2-1. The CDR3 contains 15 residues. The CDR3: CASSFSRAGYNEQFF.

The rearrangement links TRBV5-1 to TRBJ2-1; TCRdb's assignment of TRBD1 cannot be checked, as there is no DNA. The germline CDR1 and CDR2 sequences are SGHRS and YFSETQ. The CDR3 spans 13 residues. The CDR3 here is CASSESGDNEQFF.

The chain combines TRBV29-1 with TRBJ2-1; TCRdb's D call of TRBD2 is untestable without DNA. Germline assignment: CDR1 SQVTM and CDR2 ANQGSEA. The CDR3 has 12 residues. CDR3: CSVEAGGREQFF.

This sequence joins TRBV6-4 and TRBJ2-7; with no DNA, the TCRdb D assignment of TRBD2 cannot be verified. The germline gives CDR1 MRHNA, CDR2 SNTAGT. CDR3 length equals 15 residues. The CDR3 protein is CASPGGNLLSYEQYF.

This chain connects TRBV28 to TRBJ2-1; the TCRdb call, TRBD2, lacks DNA for checking. Germline V gives CDR1 MDHEN, CDR2 SYDVKM. This CDR3 comprises 13 residues. The CDR3 sequence: CASSSRREDEQFF. The complete variable domain, with remaining parts taken from reference TRBV28 and TRBJ2-1, reads DVKVTQSSRYLVKRTGEKVFLECVQDMDHENMFWYRQDPGLGLRLIYFSYDVKMKEKGDIPEGYSVSREKKERFSLILESASTNQTSMYLCASSSRREDEQFFGPGTRLTVL.

The chain uses TRBV6-6 and TRBJ2-5. The CDR3 consists of 13 residues. Per the germline V gene, CDR1 is MNHNY and CDR2 is SVGAGI (reference sequence). CDR3 region: CASSFNSQETQYF.

CDR3 region: CASSEEGPLGEKLFF. The rearrangement joins TRBV2 to TRBJ1-4; absent DNA, TCRdb's TRBD1 call cannot be checked. Germline CDR1 SNHLY, CDR2 FYNNEI. The CDR3 is 15 residues long.

V and J are TRBV28 and TRBJ1-1. The CDR3 contains 14 residues. Germline-derived CDR1 and CDR2 are MDHEN and SYDVKM. The CDR3 region is CASSPWTVNTEAFF.

This rearrangement joins TRBV28 to TRBJ2-3; TCRdb designates TRBD2, a call that cannot be tested without DNA. Germline V CDR1 and CDR2: MDHEN, SYDVKM. CDR3 length equals 16 residues. CDR3 amino acids: CASSLLAGTSTDTQYF.

V usage is TRBV29-1 and J usage is TRBJ2-2. The CDR3 consists of 15 residues. The germline CDR1 and CDR2 sequences are SQVTM and ANQGSEA. CDR3 region: CSVEDGVTTTGELFF.

The CDR3 region is CASSFQGSPNTEAFF. J is TRBJ1-1 and V is TRBV5-1; no DNA is available, so the TRBD1 call from TCRdb remains unchecked. Germline V gives CDR1 SGHRS, CDR2 YFSETQ. The CDR3 runs to 15 residues.

V gene TRBV21-1 combines with J gene TRBJ1-6; there is no DNA to check the TCRdb D call of TRBD1. TRBV21-1 is a pseudogene. The CDR3 has 18 residues. CDR3 sequence: CASSNPGQVFLYNSPLHF.

The chain combines TRBV4-1 with TRBJ1-4. This CDR3 contains 14 residues. Germline V lookup: CDR1 MGHRA, CDR2 YSYEKL. The CDR3 is CASGQLGSNEKLFF.

The chain joins TRBV4-1 to TRBJ2-1; the TCRdb D gene call, TRBD1, has no DNA to confirm it. Germline V gene data show CDR1 as MGHRA and CDR2 as YSYEKL. The CDR3 has 16 amino acids. The CDR3 loop reads CASSQAAGASYNEQFF.

This chain joins TRBV14 and TRBJ2-1. There are 13 residues in the CDR3. The germline gives CDR1 SGHDN, CDR2 FVKESK. The CDR3 region is CASSQLSQNEQFF.

The gene calls are TRBV28 and TRBJ1-2. CDR1 and CDR2 (germline): MDHEN, SYDVKM. There are 14 residues in the CDR3. CDR3 loop: CASEAGSRDYGYTF.

The V and J genes are TRBV9 and TRBJ2-5; the TCRdb D gene call, TRBD1, has no DNA to confirm it. Per germline, CDR1 SGDLS and CDR2 YYNGEE. The CDR3 covers 16 residues. The CDR3 region is CASSVASRGGQETQYF.